This TCR beta chain emerged from a study of T-cell reconstitution after alpha-beta-depleted transplantation in children. Study outcomes and limitations: Some patients owed their high day-60 TCRbeta diversity to surviving recipient T cells and thymic progenitors. At one year after transplant, newly produced T cells mostly accounted for T-cell counts and diversity.

As to this clonotype: Its antigen is not known.

It was with unique molecular identifiers that the TCRbeta library was prepared. Each CDR3 protein gets one entry after TCRdb re-called the PCR reads with MiXCR. The table records fewer than 700,000 distinct CDR3 sequences, 10% to 15% of them present only once. The source was PBMCs, mostly from graft donor cells, collected 360 days after TCRalphabeta/CD19-depleted stem cell transplant. The sequence was collected from a male patient between 10 and 17 years old who had a stem cell transplant for acute myeloid leukemia, so the T cells may come from the graft donor.

CDR3 nucleotide sequence: TGCGCCAGCAGCTTGGTCCAGGCCTACAATGAGCAGTTCTTC. Translating it yields CASSLVQAYNEQFF. The chain links TRBV5-1 to TRBJ2-1, with D hard to call. Germline V gene sequence: CDR1 SGHRS, CDR2 YFSETQ. The V and J ends lost 0 bases and 2 bases respectively, with 6 bases between them. There are 14 residues in the CDR3.